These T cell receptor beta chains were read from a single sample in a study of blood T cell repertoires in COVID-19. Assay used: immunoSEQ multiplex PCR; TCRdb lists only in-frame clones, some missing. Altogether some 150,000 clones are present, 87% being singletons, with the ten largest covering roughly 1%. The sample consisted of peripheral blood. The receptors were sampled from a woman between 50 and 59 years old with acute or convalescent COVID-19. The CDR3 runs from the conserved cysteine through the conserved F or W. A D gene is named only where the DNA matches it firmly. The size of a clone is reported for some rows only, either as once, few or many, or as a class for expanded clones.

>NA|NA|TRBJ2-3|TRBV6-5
TGTGCCAGCACAGGGGGCACAGATACGCAGTATTTT
CASTGGTDTQYF
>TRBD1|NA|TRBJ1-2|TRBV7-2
TGTGCCAGCAGCTTTAACAGGGGGGTGGGATATGGCTACACCTTC
CASSFNRGVGYGYTF
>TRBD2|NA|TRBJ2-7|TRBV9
TGTGCCAGCAGCGTAGGGACTAGCGGGAACGAGCAGTACTTC
CASSVGTSGNEQYF
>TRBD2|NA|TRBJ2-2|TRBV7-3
TGTGCCAGCAGCTTAGAGGGACTAGAAACCGGGGAGCTGTTTTTT
CASSLEGLETGELFF
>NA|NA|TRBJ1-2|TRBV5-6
TGTGCCAGCAGCTTTCCCAGGGATGGCTACACCTTC
CASSFPRDGYTF
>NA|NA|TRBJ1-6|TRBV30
TGTGCCTGGAGTGTACAGGGCGGTTCACCCCTCCACTTT
CAWSVQGGSPLHF
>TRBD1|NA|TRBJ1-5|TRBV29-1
TGCAGCGTTGAAGGGACAGGGGCCAATCAGCCCCAGCATTTT
CSVEGTGANQPQHF
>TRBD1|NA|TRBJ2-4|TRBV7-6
TGTGCCAGCAGCTTATCCCCGGGGACAGTATTAGCCAAAAACATTCAGTACTTC
CASSLSPGTVLAKNIQYF
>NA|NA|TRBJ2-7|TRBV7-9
TGTGCCAGCAGCTCCTGGACTACCCCCTACGAGCAGTACTTC
CASSSWTTPYEQYF
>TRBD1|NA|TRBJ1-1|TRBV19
TGTGCCAGTAGTATAATAACAGGGGGCGAGGAAAACACTGAAGCTTTCTTT
CASSIITGGEENTEAFF
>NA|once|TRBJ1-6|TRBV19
TGTGCCAGTAGTATACGGCCCTCCGGGGGATCACCCCTCCACTTT
CASSIRPSGGSPLHF
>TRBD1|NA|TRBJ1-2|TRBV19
TGTGCCAGTAGTATGACGGGAATAGGGGGCACGGTTGGCTACACCTTC
CASSMTGIGGTVGYTF
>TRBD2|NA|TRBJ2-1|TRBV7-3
TGTGCCAGCAGCTTAACATCGGCGGGAGGGCCAGGAAATGAGCAGTTCTTC
CASSLTSAGGPGNEQFF
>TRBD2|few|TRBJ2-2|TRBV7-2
TGTGCCAGCAGCATTACTAGCGGGGTCAACACCGGGGAGCTGTTTTTT
CASSITSGVNTGELFF
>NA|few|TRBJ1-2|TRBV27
TGTGCCAGCAGTTTATCGGGCCAGCCCTATGGCTACACCTTC
CASSLSGQPYGYTF
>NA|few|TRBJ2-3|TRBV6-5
TGTGCCAGCACCTCGGACTCCACAGATACGCAGTATTTT
CASTSDSTDTQYF
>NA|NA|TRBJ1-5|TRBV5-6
TGTGCCAGCAGCTTGCAGGGGCGGGGCAATCAGCCCCAGCATTTT
CASSLQGRGNQPQHF
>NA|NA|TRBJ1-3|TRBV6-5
TGTGCCAGCAGTTACGGGCAGAGCTCTGGAAACACCATATATTTT
CASSYGQSSGNTIYF
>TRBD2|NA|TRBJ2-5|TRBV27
TGTGCCAGCAGGAAAGCGGGAGGAGAGACCCAGTACTTC
CASRKAGGETQYF
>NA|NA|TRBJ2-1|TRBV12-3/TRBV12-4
TGTGCCAGCAGTTGGCGGAATGAGCAGTTCTTC
CASSWRNEQFF
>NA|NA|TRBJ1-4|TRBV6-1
TGTGCCAGCAGTGAAGGGACGGACTATGCAACTAATGAAAAACTGTTTTTT
CASSEGTDYATNEKLFF
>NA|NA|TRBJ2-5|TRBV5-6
TGTGCCAGCAGCTTGGGTGCAGGGGAGGGTACCCAGTACTTC
CASSLGAGEGTQYF
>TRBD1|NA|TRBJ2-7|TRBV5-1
TGCGCCAGCAGGCGGCGGGGGACAGGGGGATACTACGAGCAGTACTTC
CASRRRGTGGYYEQYF
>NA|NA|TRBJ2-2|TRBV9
TGTGCCAGCAGCGTATGGGGCGGTCCCGGGGAGCTGTTTTTT
CASSVWGGPGELFF